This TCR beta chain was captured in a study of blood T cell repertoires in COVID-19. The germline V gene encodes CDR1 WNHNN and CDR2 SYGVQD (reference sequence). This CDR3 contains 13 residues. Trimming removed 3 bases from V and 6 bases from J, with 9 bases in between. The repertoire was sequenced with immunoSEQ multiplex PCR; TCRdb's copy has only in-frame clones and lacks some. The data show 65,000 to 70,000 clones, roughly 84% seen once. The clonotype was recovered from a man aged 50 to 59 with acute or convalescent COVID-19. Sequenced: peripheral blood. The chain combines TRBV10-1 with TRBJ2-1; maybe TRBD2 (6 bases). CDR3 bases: TGCGCCAGCAGTGATCTGGGACTCAATGAGCAGTTCTTC. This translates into CASSDLGLNEQFF.